This T cell receptor (beta chain) derives from a study of identical twins. TCRdb called the 5' RACE reads again in MiXCR, with one record for every CDR3 protein. Among about 690,000 distinct CDR3 sequences listed, around 21% were seen once. This CDR3 is built from 14 residues. Trimming cost V 10 bases and J 4 bases; bases outside gene matches: 7. General study findings and limits: Zero-insertion analyses were open to partial confounding by invariant MAIT and iNKT cells.

This clonotype was counted at least ten times. The target antigen is unknown. The same data also went into a second study, on T cells expressing NK-cell markers. That investigation notes: Source material for TCR beta repertoires consisted of sorted CD3+CD56+NKG2C+, CD3+CD56+NKG2C- and CD3+CD56-NKG2C+ T cells. Serological testing identified seven of the eight sequenced donors as HCMV-seropositive and one as seronegative.

The sample comprised PBMCs. The rearrangement uses TRBV12-3 or TRBV12-4 and TRBJ2-3; 11 nucleotides agree with TRBD2. The receptor comes from a woman between 18 and 29 years old in good health. The CDR3 DNA reads as TGTGCCAACTTAGCGGGAGGGGGCGCAGATACGCAGTATTTT. Its translation is CANLAGGGADTQYF.